This T cell receptor beta chain originates from a study of T cell responses to AZD1222 COVID-19 vaccine. The V and J ends lost 3 bases and 1 base respectively, with 12 bases between them. In germline, CDR1 is LNHNV, CDR2 YYDKDF (reference sequence). The CDR3 is 15 residues long. Generated by immunoSEQ multiplex PCR, the TCRdb table keeps only in-frame clones and is missing some. The sample contains around 79,000 clones, approximately 89% of which appear only once. The V call is TRBV15, the J call TRBJ1-1, with a weak D call TRBD1 (6 bases). The sample here was peripheral blood, taken on day 0 of AZD1222 vaccination. This sequence originates from an adult in good health. CDR3: CATSSNRAANTEAFF. The CDR3 nucleotides are TGTGCCACCAGCAGCAACAGGGCGGCGAACACTGAAGCTTTCTTT. The whole variable domain, remainder taken from reference TRBV15 and TRBJ1-1, is DAMVIQNPRYQVTQFGKPVTLSCSQTLNHNVMYWYQQKSSQAPKLLFHYYDKDFNNEADTPDNFQSRRPNTSFCFLDIRSPGLGDTAMYLCATSSNRAANTEAFFGQGTRLTVV.